Listed below are T cell receptor beta chains from one sample, sequenced in a study of CD8 T cells in ankylosing spondylitis. A single record per CDR3 protein comes from TCRdb applying MiXCR to the 5' RACE reads. This table holds roughly 370,000 distinct CDR3 sequences, around 20% found once. The sample was blood, either unsorted or a sorted T cell fraction (not recorded which). These TCRs come from a male donor with ankylosing spondylitis. The CDR3 runs from the conserved cysteine through the conserved F or W.

j_call	v_call	cdr3_aa
TRBJ1-1	TRBV5-1	CASSFNGRDTEAFF
TRBJ2-5	TRBV6-5	CASSYWGRLYQETQYF
TRBJ2-1	TRBV19	CASSIGVAGVDEQFF
TRBJ2-1	TRBV9	CASSRGLLRGSSYNEQFF
TRBJ2-7	TRBV12-3/TRBV12-4	CASSPTGERGFSYEQYF
TRBJ2-2	TRBV29-1	CSVDRGLDTGELFF
TRBJ2-3	TRBV10-3	CAISEAASTDTQYF
TRBJ1-1	TRBV5-1	CASSWRQGEGTEAFF
TRBJ2-6	TRBV6-1	CASRAEGGRAPSGANVLTF
TRBJ1-4	TRBV11-2	CASSTSGSPGANEKLFF
TRBJ2-4	TRBV4-1	CASSTGQGNIQYF
TRBJ2-3	TRBV18	CASSSLTGTDTQYF
TRBJ2-3	TRBV20-1	CSANLAAGSTDTQYF
TRBJ1-5	TRBV11-3	CASSLDGAGQPQHF
TRBJ1-5	TRBV6-6	CASSYSGEAQHF
TRBJ2-3	TRBV29-1	CSVVGRIIADTQYF
TRBJ2-1	TRBV24-1	CATSDSPGTAGTSGYNEQFF
TRBJ2-4	TRBV20-1	CSATPAGGTKNIQYF
TRBJ2-7	TRBV29-1	CSVTGTGVEQYF
TRBJ2-1	TRBV18	CASSPTGTSIGNEQFF
TRBJ1-2	TRBV20-1	CSAREMDSAILGYTF
TRBJ2-7	TRBV3-1	CASSQVPQGAEQYF
TRBJ2-7	TRBV10-3	CAISVLGQGYEQYF
TRBJ2-5	TRBV10-3	CAISEPGAGQYQETQYF